The T cell receptor beta chain described here comes from a study of technical replicates of blood from four donors. The CDR3 loop spans 17 amino acids. Libraries were prepared by immunoSEQ multiplex PCR; TCRdb keeps only in-frame clonotypes and omits some of them. This sample yields some 85,000 clones, of which 94% are seen a single time; under 0.5% belongs to the top ten. This TCR was recovered from a human donor in good health. The sample was T cells isolated from PBMCs. The chain has TRBV12-1 and TRBJ2-3; TRBD2, the table's D call, was not compared with the DNA. TRBV12-1 is assigned pseudogene status. The CDR3, as DNA: TGTGCCAGCAGCTTTGGACGAGCGGGAGTGGGCACAGATACGCAGTATTTT. Amino acid sequence: CASSFGRAGVGTDTQYF.